This T cell receptor beta chain stems from a study of control samples from healthy donors and cancer patients. Clones were read by immunoSEQ multiplex PCR, and TCRdb kept only the in-frame ones, dropping some. There are about 110,000 clones in the sample; roughly 90% occur only once, and roughly 4% lies in the top ten. The V gene's germline CDR1 is SGHTS and CDR2 YDEGEE. The CDR3 consists of 16 residues. V was trimmed by 4 bases and J by 0 bases, leaving 16 bases between them. Sequences were obtained from PBMCs. The clonotype was recovered from a woman between 55 and 75 years old with lung cancer. This chain uses TRBV5-8 with TRBJ1-1, with D possibly TRBD1 on 5 matching bases. The CDR3 loop is CASSKGHPLMNTEAFF. DNA of the CDR3: TGTGCCAGCAGCAAAGGACACCCCCTTATGAACACTGAAGCTTTCTTT. The full variable domain, rest sourced from reference TRBV5-8 and TRBJ1-1, is EAGVTQSPTHLIKTRGQQATLRCSPISGHTSVYWYQQALGLGLQFLLWYDEGEERNRGNFPPRFSGRQFPNYSSELNVNALELEDSALYLCASSKGHPLMNTEAFFGQGTRLTVV.